This TCR beta chain appears in the sequencing data of a study of T cell responses to AZD1222 COVID-19 vaccine. A remark on this clone: The antigen remains unidentified.

Sequencing used immunoSEQ multiplex PCR; TCRdb keeps in-frame clones, though not all of them. There are 150,000 to 200,000 clones in the sample; 92% occur only once, and about 1.1% lies in the top ten. Trimming cost V 2 bases and J 4 bases; bases outside gene matches: 11. CDR1 is MNHNS, CDR2 SASEGT, per germline. The CDR3 is 17 amino acids. Points from the study as a whole: Across the whole spike, CD4 TCRs peaked at regions 160-218 and 743-854. Spike-specific TCR repertoires showed rising breadth and depth after two AZD1222 doses. Repertoire collection took place solely once the T cell response had peaked. At study baseline, merely six AZD1222 recipients were seropositive.

This clonotype originated in an adult who received the AZD1222 COVID-19 vaccine. The chain joins TRBV6-1 to TRBJ2-5; 9 nucleotides match TRBD1. Sequencing was performed on peripheral blood, taken 28 days after the second AZD1222 dose. The DNA of the CDR3 is TGTGCCAGCAGTGAATTGTTAGGGGGACAGGGTGGAGAGACCCAGTACTTC. Translating gives CASSELLGGQGGETQYF.